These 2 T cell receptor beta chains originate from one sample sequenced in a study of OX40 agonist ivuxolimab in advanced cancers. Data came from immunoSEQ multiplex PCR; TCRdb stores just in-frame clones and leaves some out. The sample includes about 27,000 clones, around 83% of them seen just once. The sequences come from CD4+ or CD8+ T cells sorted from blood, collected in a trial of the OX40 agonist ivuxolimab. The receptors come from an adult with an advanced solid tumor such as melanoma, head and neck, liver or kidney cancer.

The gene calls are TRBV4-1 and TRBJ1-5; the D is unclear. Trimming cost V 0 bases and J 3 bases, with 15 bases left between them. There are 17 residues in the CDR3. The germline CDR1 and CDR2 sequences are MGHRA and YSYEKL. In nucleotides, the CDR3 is TGCGCCAGCAGCCAAGAACACGGGAGAATTATCAATCAGCCCCAGCATTTT. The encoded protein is CASSQEHGRIINQPQHF.

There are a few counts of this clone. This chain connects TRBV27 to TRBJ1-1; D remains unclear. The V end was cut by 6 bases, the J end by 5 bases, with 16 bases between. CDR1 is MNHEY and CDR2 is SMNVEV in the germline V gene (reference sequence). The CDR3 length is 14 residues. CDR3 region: CASRSSERRTEAFF. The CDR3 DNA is TGTGCCAGCAGATCTAGTGAGAGGAGGACTGAAGCTTTCTTT.